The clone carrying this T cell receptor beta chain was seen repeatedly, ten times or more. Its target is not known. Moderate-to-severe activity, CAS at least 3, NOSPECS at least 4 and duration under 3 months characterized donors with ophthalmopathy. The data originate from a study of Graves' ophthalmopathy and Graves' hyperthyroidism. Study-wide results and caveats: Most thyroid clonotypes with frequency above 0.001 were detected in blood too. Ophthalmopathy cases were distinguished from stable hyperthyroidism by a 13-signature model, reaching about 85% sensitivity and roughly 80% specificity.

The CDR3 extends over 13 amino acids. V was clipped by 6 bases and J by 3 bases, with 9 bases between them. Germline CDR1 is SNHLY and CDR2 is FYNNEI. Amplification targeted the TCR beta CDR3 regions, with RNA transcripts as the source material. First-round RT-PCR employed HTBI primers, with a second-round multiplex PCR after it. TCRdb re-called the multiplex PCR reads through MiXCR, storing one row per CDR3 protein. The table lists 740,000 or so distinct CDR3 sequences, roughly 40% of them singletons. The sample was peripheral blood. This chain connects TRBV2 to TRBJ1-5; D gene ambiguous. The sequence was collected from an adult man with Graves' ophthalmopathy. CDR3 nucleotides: TGTGCCAGCAGGACCGGCCCCAATCAGCCCCAGCATTTT. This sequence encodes CASRTGPNQPQHF.